This TCR beta chain was identified during a study of Ad26.COV2.S vaccination and SARS-CoV-2 variants. The table came from immunoSEQ multiplex PCR; TCRdb's copy has only in-frame clones and leaves some out. The table shows about 330,000 clones, with about nine tenths occurring only once. There are 17 residues in the CDR3. The V gene lost 0 bases and the J gene lost 0 bases, with 12 bases spanning the gap. Germline CDR1 reads LNHDA; CDR2 reads SQIVND (reference sequence). The treatment was: roughly 18 received Ad26.COV2.S at low or high dose, single or two shots; roughly five received placebo; per-sample allocation not given. Specimen acquisition occurred on day 63 following the initial vaccine or placebo injection.

The sequencing here drew on peripheral blood, taken in a trial of Ad26.COV2.S vaccine versus placebo. This TCR was sampled from a person aged 18-60 years who received the Ad26.COV2.S COVID-19 vaccine or a placebo. The chain has TRBV19 and TRBJ1-3; D not certain. CDR3: CASSIDQGTGSGNTIYF. In DNA, the CDR3 is TGTGCCAGTAGTATAGATCAAGGCACCGGCTCTGGAAACACCATATATTTT.